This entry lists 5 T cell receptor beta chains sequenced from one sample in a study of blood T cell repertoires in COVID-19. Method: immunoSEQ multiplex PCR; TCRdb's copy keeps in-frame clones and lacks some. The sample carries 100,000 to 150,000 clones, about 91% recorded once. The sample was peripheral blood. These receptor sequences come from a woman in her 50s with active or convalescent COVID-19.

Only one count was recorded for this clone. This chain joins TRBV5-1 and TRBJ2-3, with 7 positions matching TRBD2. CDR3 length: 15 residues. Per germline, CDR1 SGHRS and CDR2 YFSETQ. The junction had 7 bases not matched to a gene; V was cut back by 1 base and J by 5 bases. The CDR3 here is CASSLSLAFGDTQYF. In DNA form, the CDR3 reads TGCGCCAGCAGCTTGTCACTAGCGTTCGGAGATACGCAGTATTTT.

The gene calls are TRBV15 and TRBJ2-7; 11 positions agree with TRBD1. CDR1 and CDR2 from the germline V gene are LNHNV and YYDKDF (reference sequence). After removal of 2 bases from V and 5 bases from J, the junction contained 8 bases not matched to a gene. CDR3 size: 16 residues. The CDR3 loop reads CATSRLAPGQGDEQYF. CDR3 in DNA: TGTGCCACCAGCAGACTCGCGCCGGGACAGGGGGACGAGCAGTACTTC.

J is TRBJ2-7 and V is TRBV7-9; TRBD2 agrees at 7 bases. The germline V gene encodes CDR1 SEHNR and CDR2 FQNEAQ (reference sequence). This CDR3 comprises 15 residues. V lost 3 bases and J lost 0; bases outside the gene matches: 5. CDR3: CASSLSGINSYEQYF. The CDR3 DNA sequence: TGTGCCAGCAGCTTGAGCGGGATTAACTCCTACGAGCAGTACTTC.

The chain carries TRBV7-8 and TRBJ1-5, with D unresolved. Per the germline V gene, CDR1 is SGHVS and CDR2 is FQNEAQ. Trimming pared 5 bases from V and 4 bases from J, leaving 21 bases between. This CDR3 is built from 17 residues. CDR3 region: CASSPERVEARNQPQHF. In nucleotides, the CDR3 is TGTGCCAGCAGCCCCGAGAGAGTGGAGGCGCGAAATCAGCCCCAGCATTTT.

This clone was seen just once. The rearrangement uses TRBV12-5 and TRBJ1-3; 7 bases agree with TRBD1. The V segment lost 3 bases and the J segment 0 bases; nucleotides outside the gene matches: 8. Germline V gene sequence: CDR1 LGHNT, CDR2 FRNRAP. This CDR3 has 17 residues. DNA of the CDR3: TGTGCTAGTGGTTTCTCCGACAGGGAGGACTCTGGAAACACCATATATTTT. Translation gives CASGFSDREDSGNTIYF.